This entry lists 6 T cell receptor beta chains sequenced from one sample in a study of cytomegalovirus exposure and HLA in healthy donors. The PCR made use of 60 Vbeta and 13 Jbeta primers. Assay: immunoSEQ multiplex PCR; the TCRdb copy retains only in-frame clones and omits some. The sample holds 130,000 or so clones, roughly 80% seen once. Sample: PBMCs. The receptors derive from a man aged 40-49 years in good health and CMV-seronegative.

The chain links TRBV19 to TRBJ1-3; D is undetermined. Between the trimmed V and J ends, which lost 6 bases and 0 bases, there was a span of 12 bases. The CDR3 has 15 residues. Germline-derived CDR1 and CDR2 are LNHDA and SQIVND (reference sequence). The chain's CDR3 is CASRPQPDSGNTIYF. The DNA for the CDR3 is TGTGCCAGTAGACCACAGCCCGACTCTGGAAACACCATATATTTT. Drawing the rest from reference TRBV19 and TRBJ1-3, the complete variable domain is DGGITQSPKYLFRKEGQNVTLSCEQNLNHDAMYWYRQDPGQGLRLIYYSQIVNDFQKGDIAEGYSVSREKKESFPLTVTSAQKNPTAFYLCASRPQPDSGNTIYFGEGSWLTVV.

This clone has only one observation. The chain is built from TRBV7-3 and TRBJ2-1; the D gene is possibly TRBD2 (5 bases). Germline CDR1 and CDR2: SGHTA and FQGTGA. The CDR3 consists of 14 residues. V was pared by 0 bases and J by 6 bases, with 9 bases between. As DNA, the CDR3 is TGTGCCAGCAGCTTAACCGGACGGGGCAATGAGCAGTTCTTC. It encodes CASSLTGRGNEQFF.

This sequence joins TRBV7-3 and TRBJ1-2, with D tentatively TRBD1 (5 bases). The ends were cut back, 0 bases at V and 5 bases at J, with 10 bases in the middle. The CDR3 extends over 14 amino acids. Germline V gene data show CDR1 as SGHTA and CDR2 as FQGTGA. The CDR3 DNA sequence: TGTGCCAGCAGCTTAACGTCACAGGATTATGGCTACACCTTC. Translated, it gives CASSLTSQDYGYTF.

V usage is TRBV4-1 and J usage is TRBJ1-2, with 9 bases matching TRBD1. The ends lost 3 bases at V and 8 bases at J; junction bases unmatched: 10. CDR3 length: 15 amino acids. CDR1 and CDR2 (germline): MGHRA, YSYEKL. CDR3 nucleotide sequence: TGCGCCAGCAGCCACAGGGGACAGGGCTCCGGCGGCTACACCTTC. Translating it yields CASSHRGQGSGGYTF.

V usage is TRBV7-9 and J usage is TRBJ1-6; D may be TRBD1 (6 bases). V shed 1 base and J shed 13 bases, with 20 bases lying between them. Germline-derived CDR1 and CDR2 are SEHNR and FQNEAQ (reference sequence). CDR3 length: 16 residues. Here the CDR3 reads CASSLGSGGLTCPLHF. The CDR3 DNA follows: TGTGCCAGCAGCTTAGGATCGGGGGGCCTCACATGCCCCCTCCACTTT. Full variable domain (outside the CDR3, taken from reference TRBV7-9 and TRBJ1-6): DTGVSQNPRHKITKRGQNVTFRCDPISEHNRLYWYRQTLGQGPEFLTYFQNEAQLEKSRLLSDRFSAERPKGSFSTLEIQRTEQGDSAMYLCASSLGSGGLTCPLHFGNGTRLTVT.

The CDR3: CASSPITGFISDEQFF. CDR3 coding DNA: TGTGCCAGCAGCCCAATTACAGGGTTTATTAGCGATGAGCAGTTCTTC. The chain links TRBV7-6 to TRBJ2-1; D may be TRBD1 (6 bases). From germline, CDR1 is SGHVS and CDR2 FNYEAQ. V was clipped by 5 bases and J by 8 bases, with 22 bases between them. This CDR3 spans 16 amino acids.